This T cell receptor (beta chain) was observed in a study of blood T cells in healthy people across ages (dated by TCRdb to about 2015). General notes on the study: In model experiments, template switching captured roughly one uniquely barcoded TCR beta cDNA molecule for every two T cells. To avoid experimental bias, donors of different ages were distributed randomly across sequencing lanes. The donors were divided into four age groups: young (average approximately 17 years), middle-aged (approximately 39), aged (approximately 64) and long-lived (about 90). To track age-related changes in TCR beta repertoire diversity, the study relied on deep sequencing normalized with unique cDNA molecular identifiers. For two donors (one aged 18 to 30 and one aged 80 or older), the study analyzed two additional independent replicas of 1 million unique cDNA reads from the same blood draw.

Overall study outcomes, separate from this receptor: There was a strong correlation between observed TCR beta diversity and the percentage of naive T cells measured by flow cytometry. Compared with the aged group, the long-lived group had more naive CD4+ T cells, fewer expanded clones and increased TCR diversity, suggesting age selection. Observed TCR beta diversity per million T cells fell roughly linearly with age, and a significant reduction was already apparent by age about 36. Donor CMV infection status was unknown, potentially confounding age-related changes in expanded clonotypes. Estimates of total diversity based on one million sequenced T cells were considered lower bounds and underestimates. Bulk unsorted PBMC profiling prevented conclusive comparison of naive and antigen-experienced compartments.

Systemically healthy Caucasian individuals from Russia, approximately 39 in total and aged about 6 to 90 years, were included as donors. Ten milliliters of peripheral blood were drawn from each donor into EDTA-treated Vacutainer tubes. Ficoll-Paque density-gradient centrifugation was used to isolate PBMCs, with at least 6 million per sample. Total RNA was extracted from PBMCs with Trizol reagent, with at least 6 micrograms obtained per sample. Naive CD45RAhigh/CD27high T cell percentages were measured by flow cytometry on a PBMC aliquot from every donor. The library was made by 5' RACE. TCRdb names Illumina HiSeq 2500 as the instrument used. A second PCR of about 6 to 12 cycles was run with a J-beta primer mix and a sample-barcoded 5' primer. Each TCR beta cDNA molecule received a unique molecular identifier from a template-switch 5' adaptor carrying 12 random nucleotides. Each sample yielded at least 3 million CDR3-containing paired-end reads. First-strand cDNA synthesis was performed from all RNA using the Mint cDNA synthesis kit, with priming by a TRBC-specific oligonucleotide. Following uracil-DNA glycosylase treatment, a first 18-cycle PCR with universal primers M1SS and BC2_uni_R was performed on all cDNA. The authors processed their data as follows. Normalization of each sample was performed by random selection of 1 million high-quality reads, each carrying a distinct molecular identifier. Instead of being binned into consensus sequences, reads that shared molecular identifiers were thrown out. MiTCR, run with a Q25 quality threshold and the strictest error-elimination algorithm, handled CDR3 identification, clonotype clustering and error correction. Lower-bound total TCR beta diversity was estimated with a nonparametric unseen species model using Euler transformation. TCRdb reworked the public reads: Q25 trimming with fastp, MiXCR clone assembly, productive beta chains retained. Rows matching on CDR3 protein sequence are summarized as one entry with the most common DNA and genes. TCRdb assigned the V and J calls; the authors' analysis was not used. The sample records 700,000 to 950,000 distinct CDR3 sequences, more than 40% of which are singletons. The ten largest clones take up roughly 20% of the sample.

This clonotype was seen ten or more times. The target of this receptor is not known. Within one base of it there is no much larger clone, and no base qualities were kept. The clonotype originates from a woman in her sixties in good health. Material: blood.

DNA sequence: TGTGCCAGCAGCTTCAGCGAGACCCAGTACTTC. Its coded protein is CASSFSETQYF. The rearrangement combines TRBV7-2 with TRBJ2-5; there is no confident call for the D gene. Inclusive of the bounding cysteine and phenylalanine, the CDR3 is 11 residues long. Just CDR3 DNA is preserved here, 33 bases in frame from base 1. CDR1 and CDR2 are drawn from the germline V gene: SGHTA, FQGNSA. The junction carries 4 bases between V and J, which are trimmed by 3 bases and 5 bases respectively.